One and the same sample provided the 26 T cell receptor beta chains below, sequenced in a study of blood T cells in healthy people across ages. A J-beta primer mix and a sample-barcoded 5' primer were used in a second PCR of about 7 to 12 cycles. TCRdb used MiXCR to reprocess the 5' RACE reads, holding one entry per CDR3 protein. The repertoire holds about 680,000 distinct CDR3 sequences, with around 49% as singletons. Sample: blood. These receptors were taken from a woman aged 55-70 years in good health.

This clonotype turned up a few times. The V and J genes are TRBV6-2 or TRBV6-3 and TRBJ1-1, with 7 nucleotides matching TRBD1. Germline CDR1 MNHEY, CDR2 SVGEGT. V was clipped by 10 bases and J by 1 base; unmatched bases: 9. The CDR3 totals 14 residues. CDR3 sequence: CATREGQRNTEAFF. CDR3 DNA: TGTGCCACCCGTGAGGGACAGCGGAACACTGAAGCTTTCTTT.

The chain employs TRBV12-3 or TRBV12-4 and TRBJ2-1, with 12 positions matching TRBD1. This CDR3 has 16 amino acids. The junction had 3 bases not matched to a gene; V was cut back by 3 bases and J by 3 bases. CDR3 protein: CASSFWDRGLYNEQFF. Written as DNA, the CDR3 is TGTGCCAGCAGTTTTTGGGACAGGGGGCTCTACAATGAGCAGTTCTTC.

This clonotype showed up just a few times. Written as DNA, the CDR3 is TGTGCCAGCAGCGGCGGACAGGGGGCATCGGAGACCCAGTACTTC. It yields the protein CASSGGQGASETQYF. The chain is built from TRBV9 and TRBJ2-5; 11 bases are shared with TRBD1. Germline V gene sequence: CDR1 SGDLS, CDR2 YYNGEE. Germline trimming cut 3 bases from V and 5 bases from J; bases unmatched to any gene: 6. The CDR3 consists of 15 residues. Using reference TRBV9 and TRBJ2-5 for the parts outside the CDR3, the full variable domain is DSGVTQTPKHLITATGQRVTLRCSPRSGDLSVYWYQQSLDQGLQFLIQYYNGEERAKGNILERFSAQQFPDLHSELNLSSLELGDSALYFCASSGGQGASETQYFGPGTRLLVL.

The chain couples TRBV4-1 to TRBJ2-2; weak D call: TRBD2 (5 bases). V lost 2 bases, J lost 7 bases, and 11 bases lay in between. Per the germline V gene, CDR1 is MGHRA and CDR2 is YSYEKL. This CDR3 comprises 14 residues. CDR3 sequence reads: CASSQPPRGGELFF. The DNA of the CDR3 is TGCGCCAGCAGCCAACCGCCACGGGGCGGGGAGCTGTTTTTT.

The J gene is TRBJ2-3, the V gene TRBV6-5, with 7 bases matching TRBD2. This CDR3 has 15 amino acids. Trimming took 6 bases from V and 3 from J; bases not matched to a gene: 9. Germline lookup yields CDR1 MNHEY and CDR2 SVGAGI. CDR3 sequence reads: CASRSYGRGTDTQYF. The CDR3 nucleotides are TGTGCCAGCAGGTCATATGGGAGGGGTACAGATACGCAGTATTTT.

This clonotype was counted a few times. The CDR3 loop is CASSIFQGNEQFF. The CDR3 nucleotides read TGTGCCAGCAGTATCTTTCAGGGAAATGAGCAGTTCTTC. The V and J genes are TRBV2 and TRBJ2-1; TRBD1 might be the D (5 bases). CDR3 length: 13 residues. The V and J ends lost 5 bases and 7 bases respectively, with 12 bases between them. Germline V lookup: CDR1 SNHLY, CDR2 FYNNEI.

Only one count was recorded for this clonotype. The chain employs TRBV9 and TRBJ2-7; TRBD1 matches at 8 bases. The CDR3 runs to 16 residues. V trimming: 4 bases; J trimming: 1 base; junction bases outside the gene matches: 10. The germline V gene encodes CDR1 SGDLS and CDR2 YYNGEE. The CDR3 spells CASSPVGDRRSYEQYF. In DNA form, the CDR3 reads TGTGCCAGCAGCCCCGTGGGGGACAGGAGATCCTACGAGCAGTACTTC. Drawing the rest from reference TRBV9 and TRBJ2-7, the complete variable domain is DSGVTQTPKHLITATGQRVTLRCSPRSGDLSVYWYQQSLDQGLQFLIQYYNGEERAKGNILERFSAQQFPDLHSELNLSSLELGDSALYFCASSPVGDRRSYEQYFGPGTRLTVT.

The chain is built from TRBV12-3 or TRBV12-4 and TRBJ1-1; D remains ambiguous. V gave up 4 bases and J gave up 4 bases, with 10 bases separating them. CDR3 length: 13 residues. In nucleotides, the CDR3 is TGTGCCAGCAGTTGGGAGGGAAGCACTGAAGCTTTCTTT. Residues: CASSWEGSTEAFF.

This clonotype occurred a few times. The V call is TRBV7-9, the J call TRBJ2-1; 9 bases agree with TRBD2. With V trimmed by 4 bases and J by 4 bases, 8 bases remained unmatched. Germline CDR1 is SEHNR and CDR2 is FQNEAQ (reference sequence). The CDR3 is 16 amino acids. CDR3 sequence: CASSSLIAGAYNEQFF. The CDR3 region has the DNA TGTGCCAGCAGCTCACTAATAGCGGGAGCTTACAATGAGCAGTTCTTC. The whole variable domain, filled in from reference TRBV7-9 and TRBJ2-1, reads DTGVSQNPRHKITKRGQNVTFRCDPISEHNRLYWYRQTLGQGPEFLTYFQNEAQLEKSRLLSDRFSAERPKGSFSTLEIQRTEQGDSAMYLCASSSLIAGAYNEQFFGPGTRLTVL.

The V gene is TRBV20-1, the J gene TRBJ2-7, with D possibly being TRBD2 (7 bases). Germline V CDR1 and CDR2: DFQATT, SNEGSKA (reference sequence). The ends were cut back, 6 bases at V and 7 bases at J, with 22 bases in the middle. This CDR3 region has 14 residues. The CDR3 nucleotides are TGCAGTGCGGCCAGGGGCGGGAGATGGAATGAGCAGTACTTC. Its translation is CSAARGGRWNEQYF.

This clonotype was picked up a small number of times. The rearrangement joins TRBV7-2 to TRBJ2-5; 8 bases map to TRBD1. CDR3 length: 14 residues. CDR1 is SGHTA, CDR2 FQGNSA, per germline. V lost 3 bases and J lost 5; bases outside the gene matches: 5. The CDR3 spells CASSFRGLDETQYF. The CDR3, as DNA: TGTGCCAGCAGCTTCAGGGGGCTAGATGAGACCCAGTACTTC.

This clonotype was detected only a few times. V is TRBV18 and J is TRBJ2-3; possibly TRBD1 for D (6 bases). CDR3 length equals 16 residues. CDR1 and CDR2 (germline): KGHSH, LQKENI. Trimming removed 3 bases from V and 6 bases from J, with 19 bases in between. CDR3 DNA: TGTGCCAGCTCACCTAACAGGGATGGCAATGGGGATACGCAGTATTTT. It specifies CASSPNRDGNGDTQYF.

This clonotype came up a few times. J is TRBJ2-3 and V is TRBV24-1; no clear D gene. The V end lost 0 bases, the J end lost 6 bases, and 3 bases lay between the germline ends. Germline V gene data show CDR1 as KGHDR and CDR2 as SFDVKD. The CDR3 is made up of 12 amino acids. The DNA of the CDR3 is TGTGCCACCAGTGATTTGGAGGATACGCAGTATTTT. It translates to CATSDLEDTQYF.

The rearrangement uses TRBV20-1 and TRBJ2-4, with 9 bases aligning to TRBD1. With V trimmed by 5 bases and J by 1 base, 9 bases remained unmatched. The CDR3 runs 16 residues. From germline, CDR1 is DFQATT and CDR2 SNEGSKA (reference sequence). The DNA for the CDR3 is TGCAGTGCTCGGCGACGACAGGGGGTGGCCAAAAACATTCAGTACTTC. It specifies CSARRRQGVAKNIQYF.

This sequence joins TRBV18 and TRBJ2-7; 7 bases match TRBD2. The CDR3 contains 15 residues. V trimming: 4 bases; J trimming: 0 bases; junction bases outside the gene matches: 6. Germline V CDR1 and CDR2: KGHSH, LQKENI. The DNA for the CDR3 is TGTGCCAGCTCACGTCTAGCGGTAAGCTCCTACGAGCAGTACTTC. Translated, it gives CASSRLAVSSYEQYF.

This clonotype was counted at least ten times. CDR3 amino acids: CSVAGANVLTF. The DNA of the CDR3 is TGCAGCGTTGCTGGGGCCAACGTCCTGACTTTC. The chain combines TRBV29-1 with TRBJ2-6, with D hard to call. The germline CDR1 and CDR2 sequences are SQVTM and ANQGSEA. Trimming cost V 4 bases and J 2 bases, with 0 bases left between them. This CDR3 spans 11 amino acids.

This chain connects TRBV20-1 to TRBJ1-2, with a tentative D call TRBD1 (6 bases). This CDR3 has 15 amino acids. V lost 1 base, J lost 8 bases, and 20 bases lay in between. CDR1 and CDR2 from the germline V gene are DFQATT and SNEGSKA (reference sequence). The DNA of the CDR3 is TGCAGTGCTAGAGTCAGGGGCCGATGGTCGGGGGGCTACACCTTC. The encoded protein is CSARVRGRWSGGYTF.

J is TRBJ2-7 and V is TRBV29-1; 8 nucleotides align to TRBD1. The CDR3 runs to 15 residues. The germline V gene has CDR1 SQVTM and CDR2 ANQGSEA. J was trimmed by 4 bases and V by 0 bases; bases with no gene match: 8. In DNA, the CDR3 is TGCAGCGTTGAAGAGGGGCACAGGGGGAGGTACGAGCAGTACTTC. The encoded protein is CSVEEGHRGRYEQYF.

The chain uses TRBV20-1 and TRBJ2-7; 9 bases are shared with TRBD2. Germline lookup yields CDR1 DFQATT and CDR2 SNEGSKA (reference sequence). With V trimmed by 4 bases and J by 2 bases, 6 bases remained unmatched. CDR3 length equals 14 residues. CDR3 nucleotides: TGCAGTGCTATTAGCGGGAGAACGACCTACGAGCAGTACTTC. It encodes CSAISGRTTYEQYF.

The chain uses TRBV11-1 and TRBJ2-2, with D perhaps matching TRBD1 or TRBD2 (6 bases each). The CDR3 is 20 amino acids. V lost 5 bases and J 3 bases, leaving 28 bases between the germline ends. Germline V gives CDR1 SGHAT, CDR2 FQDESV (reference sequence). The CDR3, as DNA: TGTGCCAGCAGCAGCTTCGGGGGCGGTTTATTTGTAGGGGACACCGGGGAGCTGTTTTTT. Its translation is CASSSFGGGLFVGDTGELFF.

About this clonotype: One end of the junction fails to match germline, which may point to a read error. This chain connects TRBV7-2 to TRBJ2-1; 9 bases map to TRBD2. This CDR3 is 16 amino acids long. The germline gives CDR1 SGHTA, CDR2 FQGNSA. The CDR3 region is CAGSLVGTSKGNEQFF. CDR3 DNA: TGTGCCGGCAGCTTAGTAGGGACTAGCAAGGGAAATGAGCAGTTCTTC.

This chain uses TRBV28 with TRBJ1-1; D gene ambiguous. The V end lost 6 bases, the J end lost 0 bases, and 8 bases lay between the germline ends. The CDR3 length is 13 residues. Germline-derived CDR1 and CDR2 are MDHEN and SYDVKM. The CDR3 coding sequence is TGTGCCAGCAGGGAAAGGGTGAACACTGAAGCTTTCTTT. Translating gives CASRERVNTEAFF. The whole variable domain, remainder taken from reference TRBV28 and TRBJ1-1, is DVKVTQSSRYLVKRTGEKVFLECVQDMDHENMFWYRQDPGLGLRLIYFSYDVKMKEKGDIPEGYSVSREKKERFSLILESASTNQTSMYLCASRERVNTEAFFGQGTRLTVV.

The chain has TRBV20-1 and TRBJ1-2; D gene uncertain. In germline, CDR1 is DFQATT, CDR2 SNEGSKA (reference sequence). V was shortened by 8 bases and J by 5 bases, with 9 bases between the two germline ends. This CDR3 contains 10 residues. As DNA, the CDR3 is TGCAGTACAAAAAGTTATGGCTACACCTTC. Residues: CSTKSYGYTF.

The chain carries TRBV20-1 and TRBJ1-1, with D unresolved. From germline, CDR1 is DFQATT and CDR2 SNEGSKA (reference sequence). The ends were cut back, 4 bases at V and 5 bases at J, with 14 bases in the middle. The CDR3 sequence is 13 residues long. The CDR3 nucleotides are TGCAGTGCTACTCTGGGCATGAGGACTGAAGCTTTCTTT. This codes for CSATLGMRTEAFF.

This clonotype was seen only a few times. The CDR3 sequence is CASSLSLGGKGSQTQYF. The CDR3, as DNA: TGTGCCAGCAGTTTATCGTTGGGCGGGAAGGGAAGTCAGACCCAGTACTTC. The rearrangement uses TRBV27 and TRBJ2-7, with D possibly TRBD2 on 6 matching bases. The J call is in doubt because the DNA end fits TRBJ2-5 better. The CDR3 consists of 17 residues. Germline loops: CDR1 MNHEY, CDR2 SMNVEV (reference sequence).

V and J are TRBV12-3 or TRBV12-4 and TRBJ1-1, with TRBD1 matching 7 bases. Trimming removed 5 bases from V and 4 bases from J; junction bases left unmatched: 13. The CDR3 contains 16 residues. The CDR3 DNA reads TGTGCCAGCAGTGATCCGGGACAGAAGAGGGCCACTGAAGCTTTCTTT. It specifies CASSDPGQKRATEAFF.